This TCR beta chain was observed in a study of Graves' ophthalmopathy and Graves' hyperthyroidism (dated by TCRdb to 2016 to 2019). Broadly, across the study: Peripheral blood was collected at initial diagnosis, prior to any treatment. The independent validation cohort included about 19 hyperthyroidism patients plus 17 patients who later progressed from hyperthyroidism to ophthalmopathy. For training and testing, the roughly 97 patients in the discovery cohort were randomly divided in a 7:3 ratio. T-cell repertoires of thyroid tissue and blood were compared in more than five hyperthyroidism patients. TCR beta repertoire signatures were used to distinguish Graves' ophthalmopathy from Graves' hyperthyroidism and to predict progression to ophthalmopathy. Once sampling was done, hyperthyroidism patients were given methimazole at a starting dose of 30 mg daily, while ophthalmopathy patients were given high-dose intravenous methylprednisolone. To explore V-J signatures that distinguish ophthalmopathy from hyperthyroidism, a discovery set of 100 patients was enrolled, made up of 40 to 45 with ophthalmopathy and around 57 with stable hyperthyroidism. In total, 135 blood samples were TCR-sequenced: roughly 45 ophthalmopathy, some 75 hyperthyroidism and around 17 hyperthyroidism-to-ophthalmopathy patients.

Ophthalmopathy patients had moderately to severely active disease, Clinical Activity Score of at least 3, NOSPECS grade of at least 4, and disease duration under 3 months. Anyone with other autoimmune diseases, uncontrolled infections, pregnancy or lactation was excluded from the study. Clinical symptoms, serum thyroxine, TRAb, thyroid ultrasound and orbital computed tomography were used for diagnosis. Using Ficoll-Paque density gradient centrifugation, PBMCs were isolated from 8.5 to 10 ml of fresh peripheral blood. Total RNA was extracted with Trizol reagent and quality-checked on an Agilent 2100 Bioanalyzer. Points the paper makes about the study in general: In validation, the model predicted ophthalmopathy progression with over 60% sensitivity and approximately 72% specificity; approximately 12 predicted patients were CT-confirmed with GO in a median of approximately 6.5 months. Most expanded thyroid clonotypes with frequency above 0.001 were also detected in blood, suggesting blood repertoires may reflect the thyroid immune response. Sample size was not predetermined statistically, and investigators were not blinded to group allocation. The 13-signature model separated ophthalmopathy from stable hyperthyroidism with approximately 88% sensitivity and 81.08% specificity in cross-validation, and 80%/75% in the test set.

TCR beta CDR3 regions were amplified from RNA transcripts for repertoire sequencing. The first round of RT-PCR was done with HTBI primers and the Qiagen OneStep RT-PCR kit, and was followed by a second round of multiplex PCR, then size selection and purification. Libraries were sequenced paired-end with 100 bp reads on an Illumina HiSeq2000. In the original analysis: SOAPnuke was used to process the reads, removing any read that contained adapters or uncalled bases, had a mean Phred below 15, or lacked an exact match to the constant primer or identifier. COPE v1.2.5 was used to merge the high-quality paired reads. Unique nucleotide sequences were defined as clonotypes and aligned to IMGT TRB V, D and J references using MiTCR v1.1. Only V-J combinations with frequency above 0.0001 were analysed, covering more than 99% of repertoires. For each V-J combination, a TCR clonal expansion and chaos score was defined as F50 clonal expansion divided by the chaos observed in the TCRdist matrix. Welch's t-statistics and random forest were used to narrow the features down to roughly twelve V-J combinations, which were then fed into a naive Bayes classifier. The Morisita-Horn index was used to measure how similar the thyroid and blood repertoires were. TCRdb cleaned the public reads at Q25 with fastp, built clones with MiXCR and kept in-frame beta chains. Each CDR3 protein gets just one entry, which takes the most common genes and DNA from the rows behind it. Here the V and J calls rest on TCRdb's processing, not on the authors' analysis. The sample table shows 150,000 to 200,000 distinct CDR3 sequences, and 39% are seen once. Less than 9.5% of the sample is in the top ten clones.

V loses 4 bases of germline sequence and J loses 2 bases, and the interval between the two ends is 9 bases. Reading from cysteine to phenylalanine, the CDR3 counts 13 amino acids. The CDR3 DNA has 39 bases and is translated from base 1. CDR1 and CDR2, looked up from the germline V gene, are MRHNA and SNTAGT. On this clonotype itself: The antigen this receptor binds is unknown. It has no much larger one-base neighbor in the sample; base qualities were not kept.

Recombination linked TRBV6-4 to TRBJ2-7; a weak D assignment points to TRBD2 (6 bases agree). Sequencing was done on a sample of peripheral blood. This TCR came from a man younger than 45 with Graves' ophthalmopathy. Donor details come from another sample of the same person, matched by shared clones. In nucleotides, the sequence is TGTGCCAGCAGTGGGGAGGTCACCTACGAGCAGTACTTC. Translated, it gives CASSGEVTYEQYF.